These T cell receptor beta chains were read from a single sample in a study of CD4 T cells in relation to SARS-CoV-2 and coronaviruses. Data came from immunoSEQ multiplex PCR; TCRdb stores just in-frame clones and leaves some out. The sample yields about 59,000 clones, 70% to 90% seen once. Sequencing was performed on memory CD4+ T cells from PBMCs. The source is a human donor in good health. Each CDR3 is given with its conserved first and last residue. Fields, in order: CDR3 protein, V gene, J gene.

CASSQETSGSITDTQYF,TRBV10-2,TRBJ2-3
CASNLQGGSTDTQYF,TRBV19,TRBJ2-3
CSVDWQSEAFF,TRBV29-1,TRBJ1-1
CASSTTSGAYEQYF,TRBV7-6,TRBJ2-7
CASSPEDRLGYGYTF,TRBV18,TRBJ1-2
CASRTSGNYEQYF,TRBV28,TRBJ2-7
CASSTAGQGAKNIQYF,TRBV7-2,TRBJ2-4
CASRYAGGRNQPQHF,TRBV28,TRBJ1-5
CASSFGGSRSYNEQFF,TRBV7-2,TRBJ2-1
CASSTHTSGNEQFF,TRBV9,TRBJ2-1
CASSGRQGNTGELFF,TRBV2,TRBJ2-2
CASSYGQGAVEDTQYF,TRBV28,TRBJ2-3
CAVKTGTNYGYTF,TRBV28,TRBJ1-2
CASSPGAFGTEAFF,TRBV16,TRBJ1-1
CASSQDITPTAAKNIQYF,TRBV4-2,TRBJ2-4
CASSGGQGTNTEAFF,TRBV5-4,TRBJ1-1
CASSLAGGQGNNSPLHF,TRBV5-4,TRBJ1-6
CASSLGGDDEQYF,TRBV11-3,TRBJ2-7
CASSLAARGTEAFF,TRBV7-9,TRBJ1-1
CASSRGTYPYEQYF,TRBV7-9,TRBJ2-7
CASSYGSPYSYEQYF,TRBV6-5,TRBJ2-7
CASRSGTAYNEQFF,TRBV28,TRBJ2-1
CASSLVPGQGVPYEQYF,TRBV7-6,TRBJ2-7
CASSNSPTTGSGGNIQYF,TRBV5-5,TRBJ2-4
CASSLRVISGRPYNEQFF,TRBV7-9,TRBJ2-1
CASSGAFSYNEQFF,TRBV9,TRBJ2-1
CASSPKQGQPQHF,TRBV18,TRBJ1-5
CASSGVDQPQHF,TRBV6-6,TRBJ1-5
CASSEEGPQHF,TRBV6-1,TRBJ1-5
CASSQDLTGAETQYF,TRBV3-1/TRBV3-2,TRBJ2-5
CASSLAFGSTYEQYF,TRBV5-4,TRBJ2-7
CASSQAPPGRGSGNEQFF,TRBV3-1/TRBV3-2,TRBJ2-1
CATSRDYGSDPYNEQFF,TRBV15,TRBJ2-1
CASSASGSGETQYF,TRBV7-3,TRBJ2-5
CASSARGGWSTEAFF,TRBV9,TRBJ1-1
CASSESGTNLDTQYF,TRBV10-1,TRBJ2-3
CASSLTGADTQYF,TRBV5-1,TRBJ2-3
CASSLAGVAGPYNEQFF,TRBV5-5,TRBJ2-1
CASSLAGPRADTQYF,TRBV28,TRBJ2-3
CASSQDSGTGGFAQPQHF,TRBV3-1/TRBV3-2,TRBJ1-5
CASSEYRTGGTEAFF,TRBV25-1,TRBJ1-1
CAWTLTGSKSYEQYF,TRBV30,TRBJ2-7
CASSATGTPYEQYF,TRBV19,TRBJ2-7
CASSSPQDRALRTQYF,TRBV27,TRBJ2-5
CASSPGDLSYEQYF,TRBV5-1,TRBJ2-7
CASSLRQGSSYNSPLHF,TRBV7-2,TRBJ1-6
CASSPRGGVTYEQYF,TRBV18,TRBJ2-7
CASSLAAGAGETQYF,TRBV5-1,TRBJ2-5
CASSLGFAGEQYF,TRBV7-8,TRBJ2-7
CASSPRGYSNQPQHF,TRBV5-6,TRBJ1-5
CASSYSLHTEAFF,TRBV6-5,TRBJ1-1
CASSSEGLTNEKLFF,TRBV7-7,TRBJ1-4